This TCR beta chain comes out of a study of T cells expressing NK-cell markers. As for the study in general: It was sorted CD3+CD56-NKG2C+, CD3+CD56+NKG2C- and CD3+CD56+NKG2C+ T cells that provided the TCR beta repertoires. Whole-study results and caveats: These clonotypes, the leaders elsewhere, also led the CD3+CD56-NKG2C+ fraction in several donors.

CDR3 length: 15 amino acids. Germline V CDR1 and CDR2: SEHNR, FQNEAQ (reference sequence). To note about this clonotype: Its antigen is not identified.

As the method of synthesis, 5'RACE template switching with UMIs yielded TCR beta cDNA. From the 5' RACE reads, TCRdb lists one entry per CDR3 protein and no DNA. The sample includes a few hundred thousand distinct CDR3 sequences. The source of this sequence is a young man in good health. This chain uses TRBV7-9 with TRBJ2-1; TCRdb returns TRBD1, unconfirmable since there is no DNA. The material sequenced was blood T cells: a sorted CD56 or NKG2C T cell subset, CD4+ or CD8+ T cells, or bulk PBMC T cells (not recorded which). CDR3 amino acids: CASSFSKGSHNEQFF.